This T cell receptor (beta chain) was sequenced in a study of OX40 agonist ivuxolimab in advanced cancers. Study-wide context: Ivuxolimab, an antibody acting as an agonist of OX40 (CD134), was used to treat patients.

General study points: Averaging showed that CD8+ T cells had more expanded clones than CD4+ did.

Per germline, CDR1 MNHNS and CDR2 SASEGT. The V and J ends lost 1 base and 2 bases respectively, with 6 bases between them. The CDR3 has 14 residues. This clone was counted between two and nine times. Its antigen is undetermined. TCRdb's table, derived via immunoSEQ multiplex PCR, lists solely in-frame clones and lacks some. This table holds 30,000 to 35,000 clones, less than 90% found once. With autoimmune disease history or systemic immunosuppression, patients were excluded. The study sampled blood at baseline, cycle 4 day 1, and cycle 7 day 1. The clonotype was recovered from an adult with an advanced solid tumor such as melanoma, head and neck, liver or kidney cancer. The chain joins TRBV6-1 to TRBJ1-5; D perhaps matches TRBD1 (5 bases). Sequencing was performed on CD4+ or CD8+ T cells sorted from blood, taken in a trial of the OX40 agonist ivuxolimab. CDR3 in DNA: TGTGCCAGCAGTGAAGTAGGGGGCAATCAGCCCCAGCATTTT. Translated, it gives CASSEVGGNQPQHF.